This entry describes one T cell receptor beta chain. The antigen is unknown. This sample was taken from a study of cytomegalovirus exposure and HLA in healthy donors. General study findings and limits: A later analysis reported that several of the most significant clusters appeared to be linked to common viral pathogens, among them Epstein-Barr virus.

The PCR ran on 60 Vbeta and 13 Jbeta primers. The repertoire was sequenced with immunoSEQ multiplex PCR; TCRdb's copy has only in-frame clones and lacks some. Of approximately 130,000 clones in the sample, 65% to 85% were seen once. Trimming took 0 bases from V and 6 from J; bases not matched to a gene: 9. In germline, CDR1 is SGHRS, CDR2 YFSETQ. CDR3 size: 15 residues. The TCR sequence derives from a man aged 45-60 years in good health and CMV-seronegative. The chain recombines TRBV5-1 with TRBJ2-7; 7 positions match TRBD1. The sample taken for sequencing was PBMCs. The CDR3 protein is CASSLGYNRGREQYF. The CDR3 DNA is TGCGCCAGCAGCTTGGGGTACAACAGGGGACGCGAGCAGTACTTC. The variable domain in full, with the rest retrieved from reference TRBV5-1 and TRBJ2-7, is KAGVTQTPRYLIKTRGQQVTLSCSPISGHRSVSWYQQTPGQGLQFLFEYFSETQRNKGNFPGRFSGRQFSNSRSEMNVSTLELGDSALYLCASSLGYNRGREQYFGPGTRLTVT.